Presented here are 2 T cell receptor beta chains from one specimen sequenced in a study of control samples from healthy donors and cancer patients (dated by TCRdb to the early 2020s). Preparation of the library involved the immunoSEQ multiplex PCR assay. The clones in this table, taken by TCRdb from immuneACCESS, are in-frame only. Not every clone is retained; where verified, under half of the shortfall comes from an unresolved V gene, and the cause of the rest is unknown. The sample table holds some 120,000 clones, of which over 75% were seen once. The ten largest clones represent approximately 1.1% of the sample. Sequencing was performed on PBMCs. These receptors were taken from a woman in her fifties or sixties with colorectal cancer.

The rearrangement joins TRBV21-1 to TRBJ2-5; TRBD1, the table's D call, was not compared with the DNA. TRBV21-1 is shown as a pseudogene. The CDR3 runs 14 residues. The CDR3 coding sequence is TGTGCCAGCAGCAATACAGGTATTCAAGAGACCCAGTACTTC. Its protein product is CASSNTGIQETQYF.

The chain carries TRBV7-3 and TRBJ1-6, with D tentatively TRBD1 (5 bases). Per the germline V gene, CDR1 is SGHTA and CDR2 is FQGTGA. This CDR3 has 15 amino acids. Trimming stripped 2 bases from V and 7 bases from J, with 12 bases between. The CDR3 region is CASSLRSGRNSPLHF. The DNA of the CDR3 is TGTGCCAGCAGCTTACGGTCAGGGAGGAATTCACCCCTCCACTTT.